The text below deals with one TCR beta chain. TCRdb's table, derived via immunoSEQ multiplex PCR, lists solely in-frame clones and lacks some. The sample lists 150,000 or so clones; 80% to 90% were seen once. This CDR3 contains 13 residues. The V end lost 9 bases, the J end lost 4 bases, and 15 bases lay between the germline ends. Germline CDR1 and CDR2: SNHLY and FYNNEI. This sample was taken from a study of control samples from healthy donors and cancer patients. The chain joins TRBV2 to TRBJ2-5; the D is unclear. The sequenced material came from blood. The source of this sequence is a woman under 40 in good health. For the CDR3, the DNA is TGTGCCAGTTACCGGCTTTCAAGAGAGACCCAGTACTTC. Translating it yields CASYRLSRETQYF.